This T cell receptor beta chain was documented in a study of early T cells in non-severe SARS-CoV-2 infection. Study at large: Unpaired chains resulted from sequencing bulk RNA of unsorted whole blood.

Individually, cDNA molecules had unique molecular identifiers attached to them. TCRdb passed the 5' RACE reads through MiXCR, listing each CDR3 protein once. The sample holds about 26,000 distinct CDR3 sequences; roughly 4.6% are singletons and the top ten take under 5%. The study, taken as a whole, reports: VDJdb matching skewed toward anti-spike CD8 responses, missing private and CD4 specificities.

The CDR3 extends over 14 amino acids. Germline CDR1 and CDR2: DFQATT and SNEGSKA (reference sequence). Trimming shortened V by 3 bases and J by 1 base, and 11 bases separated the two germline ends. This clonotype showed up just a few times. The antigen is unknown. Input material: whole blood. V gene TRBV20-1 combines with J gene TRBJ2-3; the D gene is possibly TRBD1 (6 bases). This TCR came from an adult who was a healthcare worker with PCR-confirmed SARS-CoV-2 infection or an uninfected control (not recorded which). The chain's CDR3 is CSASLDRRTDTQYF. The DNA of the CDR3 is TGCAGTGCTAGCTTAGACAGGCGCACAGATACGCAGTATTTT.